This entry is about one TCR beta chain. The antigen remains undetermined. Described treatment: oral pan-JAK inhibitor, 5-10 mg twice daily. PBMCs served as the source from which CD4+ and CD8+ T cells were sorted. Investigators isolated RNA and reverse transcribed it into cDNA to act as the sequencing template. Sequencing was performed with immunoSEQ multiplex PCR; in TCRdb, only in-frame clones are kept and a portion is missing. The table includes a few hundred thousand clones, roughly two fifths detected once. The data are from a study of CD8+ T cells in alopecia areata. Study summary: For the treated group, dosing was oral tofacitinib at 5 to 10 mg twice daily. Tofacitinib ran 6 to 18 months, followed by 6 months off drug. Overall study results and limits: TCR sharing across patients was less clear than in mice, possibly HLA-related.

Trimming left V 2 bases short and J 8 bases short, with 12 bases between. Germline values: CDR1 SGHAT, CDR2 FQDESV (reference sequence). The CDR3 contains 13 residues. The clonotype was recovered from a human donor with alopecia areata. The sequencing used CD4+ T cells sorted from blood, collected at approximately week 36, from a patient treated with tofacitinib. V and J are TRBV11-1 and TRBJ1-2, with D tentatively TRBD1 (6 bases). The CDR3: CASSLTAGAGYTF. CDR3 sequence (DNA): TGTGCCAGCAGCTTAACAGCAGGGGCCGGCTACACCTTC.